This T cell receptor (beta chain) was captured in a study of OX40 agonist ivuxolimab in advanced cancers. Using immunoSEQ multiplex PCR, the repertoire was profiled, and TCRdb retains in-frame clones only, with some absent. The sample shows about 110,000 clones, less than 95% of them seen only once. The CDR3 has 16 amino acids. V was clipped by 1 base and J by 4 bases, with 14 bases between them. Germline V gives CDR1 MDHEN, CDR2 SYDVKM. The clonotype comes from an adult with an advanced solid tumor such as melanoma, head and neck, liver or kidney cancer. The sequencing here drew on CD4+ or CD8+ T cells sorted from blood, taken in a trial of the OX40 agonist ivuxolimab. The rearrangement joins TRBV28 to TRBJ1-3; perhaps TRBD1 as D (6 bases). This CDR3 is CASSLLGGPKGNTIYF. The CDR3 DNA follows: TGTGCCAGCAGTTTATTAGGGGGGCCTAAAGGAAACACCATATATTTT.